The following is a TCR beta chain sequence with its context. Its antigen remains unidentified. Base qualities are not provided; no much larger clone lies one nucleotide away. The source of the sample is a study of regulatory T cells in long-lasting Graves disease (dated by TCRdb to the early 2020s). About the study as a whole: Persistent Graves' disease was defined as antithyroid drug treatment for over 5 years with persistently positive TSH receptor autoantibodies. The study was registered as a clinical trial and conducted in China. This study used TCR sequencing and RNA sequencing of peripheral blood to compare persistent Graves' disease patients against newly diagnosed Graves' disease patients. A total of some 35 samples underwent TCR sequencing, from roughly 13 patients with persistent Graves' disease and 20 patients with newly diagnosed Graves' disease. Antithyroid drugs had been taken for approximately 10 years on average by persistent Graves' disease patients in the clinical cohort.

V is cut back by 3 bases and J by 4 bases, with 4 bases in the junction unmatched. From a lookup of the germline V gene, CDR1 and CDR2 are ENHRY and SYGVKD. The CDR3 holds 14 amino acids from the cysteine to the phenylalanine. Only the CDR3 part of the read is kept: 42 bases, read in frame from the first base. The time point label for this specimen denotes: persistent/refractory GD, antithyroid drugs over 5 years with positive TRAb. RNA was extracted from PBMCs in TRIzol for both TCR sequencing and RNA sequencing. The diagnosis of Graves' disease followed American Thyroid Association guidelines. Patients were recruited from an endocrinology department in Xi'an, China. Each patient gave approximately 8.8 milliliters of peripheral blood, collected in an EDTA anticoagulant tube. Ficoll Paque Plus density gradient separation was used to isolate PBMCs, and no additional T cell sorting was done. An Agilent 2100 Bioanalyzer and agarose gel were used to check RNA quality, while a NanoDrop 2000 measured RNA concentration.

Libraries were prepared through multiplex PCR. The run used an Illumina HiSeq 4000. iRepertoire HTBI primers and Arm-PCR amplification of CDR3 regions were used to construct TCR beta libraries. PCR products were gel purified before sequencing. In the source study's methods: Gene usage analysis of CDR3 amino acid clonotypes used the 55 to 80 TRBV and more than 13 TRBJ segments found across samples. COPE and FqMerger were used to merge the filtered high-quality paired reads into contigs. BLAST was used to align contigs to IMGT TRBV, TRBD and TRBJ reference genes, with CDR3 defined following IMGT. Any clonotype with a frequency above 0.1% was classified as a highly expanded clone. Shannon entropy was used to measure repertoire diversity, and the Gini coefficient was used to measure V-J evenness. A clonotype found in more than one individual was treated as public. TCRdb handled the public reads itself, with Q25 trimming in fastp and clone calling in MiXCR, and kept productive beta chains. Every distinct CDR3 protein forms one entry, paired with its most common genes and DNA. For this entry, the V and J calls and clone size follow TCRdb and not the study's own pipeline. Recorded for this sample are 700,000 or so distinct CDR3 sequences; around 30% of them occurred a single time. The ten most abundant clones make up about two fifths of the sample.

The study at large found these results: The authors noted that the small sample size was a limitation that may lower accuracy. Peripheral blood alone was examined, since thyroid tissue, which constituted the primary lesion, could not be accessed. Lower TCR Shannon entropy and fewer highly expanded clones were observed in persistent Graves' disease patients than in newly diagnosed patients, which suggested clonal expansion. Only the TCR beta chain was sequenced and analyzed. Preferential use of TRBV28, TRBJ1-2 and TRBJ2-5 was observed in persistent disease, whereas TRBV20-1 and TRBJ2-1 were favored in newly diagnosed disease. A larger number of public clonotypes was shared among persistent patients (2,741) than among newly diagnosed patients (roughly 980).

This receptor chain uses TRBV10-3 and TRBJ1-1; TRBD1 aligns with 8 central bases. The origin of this receptor is a female donor with Graves disease. The source was peripheral blood mononuclear cells (PBMCs), collected when the disease was refractory, from a patient treated with antithyroid drugs. The CDR3 region has the sequence CAISDWDRSTEAFF. In nucleotide form, the sequence is TGTGCCATCAGTGACTGGGACAGGAGCACTGAAGCTTTCTTT.